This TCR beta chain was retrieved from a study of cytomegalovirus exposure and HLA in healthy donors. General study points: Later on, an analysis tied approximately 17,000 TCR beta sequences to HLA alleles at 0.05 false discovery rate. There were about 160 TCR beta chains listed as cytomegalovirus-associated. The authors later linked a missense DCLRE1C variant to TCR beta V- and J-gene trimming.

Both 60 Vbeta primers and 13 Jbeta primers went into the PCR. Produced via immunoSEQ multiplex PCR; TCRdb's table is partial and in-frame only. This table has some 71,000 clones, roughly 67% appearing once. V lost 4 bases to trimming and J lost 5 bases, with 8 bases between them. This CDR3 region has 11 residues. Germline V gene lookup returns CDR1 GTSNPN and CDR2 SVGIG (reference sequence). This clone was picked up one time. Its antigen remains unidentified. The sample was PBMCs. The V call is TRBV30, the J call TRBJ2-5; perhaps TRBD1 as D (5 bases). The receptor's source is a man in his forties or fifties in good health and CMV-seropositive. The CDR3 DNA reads TGTGCCTGGAACCGACAGGAGACCCAGTACTTC. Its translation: CAWNRQETQYF.